Below are 13 T cell receptor beta chains sequenced from a single sample in a study of chronic HIV infection and antiretroviral therapy. TCRdb analysed the 5' RACE reads with MiXCR anew, one entry per CDR3 protein. The sample includes around 30,000 distinct CDR3 sequences, 7% to 10% of them seen just once. Sequencing was performed on peripheral blood. The receptors here all came from an adult who had HIV and had not received antiretroviral therapy, or was an uninfected healthy control (not recorded which).

This clonotype occurred many times. The chain uses TRBV2 and TRBJ1-1; the match to TRBD1 covers 9 bases. Trimming removed 2 bases from V and 6 bases from J; junction bases left unmatched: 7. The CDR3 loop spans 15 amino acids. Germline V CDR1 and CDR2: SNHLY, FYNNEI. CDR3 sequence (DNA): TGTGCCAGCAGTGAAAATCTCGACAGGGGGTCTGAAGCTTTCTTT. Translation: CASSENLDRGSEAFF.

At least ten counts were recorded for this clonotype. This chain uses TRBV5-1 with TRBJ2-2, with 7 bases matching TRBD1. Germline-derived CDR1 and CDR2 are SGHRS and YFSETQ. This CDR3 is 14 amino acids long. V was clipped by 4 bases and J by 6 bases; unmatched bases: 6. The CDR3 here is CASSRRTGPGELFF. The CDR3 DNA is TGCGCCAGCAGCCGCCGGACAGGCCCCGGGGAGCTGTTTTTT.

In its sample, this clonotype was seen a few times. The V and J genes are TRBV27 and TRBJ2-1; a weak D match, TRBD1 (6 bases). Germline V gene sequence: CDR1 MNHEY, CDR2 SMNVEV (reference sequence). CDR3 length equals 15 residues. Trimming cost V 4 bases and J 0 bases, with 10 bases left between them. In nucleotides, the CDR3 is TGTGCCAGCAGTTCGGACAGAAGCTCCTACAATGAGCAGTTCTTC. It yields the protein CASSSDRSSYNEQFF.

This clonotype showed up just a few times. The chain employs TRBV3-1 and TRBJ1-4; D is perhaps TRBD1 (5 bases). The CDR3 has 14 residues. V was pared by 5 bases and J by 2 bases, with 9 bases between. Germline assignment: CDR1 LGHDT and CDR2 YNNKEL (reference sequence). The CDR3 DNA reads TGTGCCAGCAGCGACAGAGGGACTAATGAAAAACTGTTTTTT. It yields the protein CASSDRGTNEKLFF.

This clonotype was seen only a few times. The CDR3 spells CASSMTGGGRDEQFF. The DNA for the CDR3 is TGTGCCAGCTCCATGACGGGGGGCGGAAGGGATGAGCAGTTCTTC. V and J are TRBV18 and TRBJ2-1, with D tentatively TRBD2 (7 bases). There are 15 residues in the CDR3. CDR1 and CDR2 from the germline V gene are KGHSH and LQKENI. V gave up 6 bases and J gave up 8 bases, with 20 bases separating them.

This clonotype occurred many times. This chain links TRBV18 with TRBJ2-1; no reliable D call. CDR3 size: 16 residues. Trimming pared 3 bases from V and 2 bases from J, leaving 14 bases between. Germline V gene sequence: CDR1 KGHSH, CDR2 LQKENI. CDR3 bases: TGTGCCAGCTCACCTCCGACAATGGCCACCTACAATGAGCAGTTCTTC. It yields the protein CASSPPTMATYNEQFF.

J is TRBJ2-5 and V is TRBV21-1. TRBV21-1 is assigned pseudogene status. The CDR3 sequence is 12 residues long. The CDR3 bases are TGTGCCAGCAGCGGTCGCTGGGTTTCCCAGTACTTC. Translating it yields CASSGRWVSQYF.

This clonotype has just a few counts. V gene TRBV6-1 combines with J gene TRBJ2-7; the D gene is possibly TRBD2 (6 bases). The CDR3 extends over 17 amino acids. Between the trimmed V and J ends, which lost 4 bases and 2 bases, there was a span of 21 bases. The germline CDR1 and CDR2 sequences are MNHNS and SASEGT. CDR3 residues: CASSASTSRDSPYEQYF. The CDR3, as DNA: TGTGCCAGCAGTGCAAGCACTTCCCGGGACTCTCCCTACGAGCAGTACTTC.

This clonotype was seen a handful of times. The chain links TRBV28 to TRBJ2-6, with 9 bases fitting TRBD2. V lost 10 bases to trimming and J lost 4 bases; unmatched junction nucleotides: 8. The CDR3 loop spans 15 amino acids. Germline CDR1 reads MDHEN; CDR2 reads SYDVKM. The CDR3 here is CATSGGGGGANVLTF. CDR3 coding DNA: TGTGCCACTTCAGGCGGGGGGGGCGGGGCCAACGTCCTGACTTTC.

This clonotype has at least ten counts. The chain joins TRBV3-1 to TRBJ2-1, with 8 bases that match TRBD2. Germline V CDR1 and CDR2: LGHDT, YNNKEL (reference sequence). V lost 3 bases to trimming and J lost 9 bases; unmatched junction nucleotides: 10. This CDR3 has 15 residues. CDR3 sequence reads: CASSHPWAGGTEQFF. DNA of the CDR3: TGTGCCAGCAGCCATCCCTGGGCGGGAGGAACTGAGCAGTTCTTC.

This clonotype was seen repeatedly, ten times or more. The chain couples TRBV4-3 to TRBJ2-7; a possible D gene is TRBD1 (5 bases). CDR3 length equals 15 residues. Germline V gene lookup returns CDR1 LGHNA and CDR2 YSLEER. V was shortened by 0 bases and J by 1 base, with 10 bases between the two germline ends. CDR3 coding DNA: TGCGCCAGCAGCCAAGATAGGGGTCGATCCTACGAGCAGTACTTC. Its translation: CASSQDRGRSYEQYF.

This clonotype was recorded many times. The chain joins TRBV11-2 to TRBJ2-5; D unresolved. V lost 2 bases and J 5 bases, leaving 12 bases between the germline ends. The CDR3 sequence is 14 residues long. The germline CDR1 and CDR2 sequences are SGHAT and FQNNGV. The CDR3 here is CASSLSADRETQYF. In DNA, the CDR3 is TGTGCCAGCAGCTTAAGTGCGGATAGGGAGACCCAGTACTTC.

This clonotype was observed at least ten times. The chain links TRBV7-6 to TRBJ2-3; no reliable D call. With 5 bases removed from V and 1 base from J, the gap between germline ends came to 16 bases. This CDR3 is built from 16 residues. Germline V lookup: CDR1 SGHVS, CDR2 FNYEAQ. The DNA of the CDR3 is TGTGCCAGCAGCCCGAAGAACGGACCCCGCACAGATACGCAGTATTTT. Its translation is CASSPKNGPRTDTQYF.